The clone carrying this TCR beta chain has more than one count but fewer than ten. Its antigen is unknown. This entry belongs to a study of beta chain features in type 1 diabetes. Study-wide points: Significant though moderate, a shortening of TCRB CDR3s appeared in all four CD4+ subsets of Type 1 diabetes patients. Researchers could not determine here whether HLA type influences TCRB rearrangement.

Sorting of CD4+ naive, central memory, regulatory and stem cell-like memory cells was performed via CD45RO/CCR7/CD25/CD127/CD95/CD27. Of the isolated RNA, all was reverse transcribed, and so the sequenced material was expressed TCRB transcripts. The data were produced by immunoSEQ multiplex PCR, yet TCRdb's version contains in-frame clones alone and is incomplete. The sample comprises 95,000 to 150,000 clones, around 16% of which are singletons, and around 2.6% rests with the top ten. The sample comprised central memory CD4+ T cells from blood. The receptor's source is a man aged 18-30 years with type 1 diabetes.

The CDR3 DNA sequence: TGTGCCAGCAGCCCCGACAGGGTGGGCCCCTATGGCTACACCTTC. Its translation: CASSPDRVGPYGYTF. The gene calls are TRBV6-5 and TRBJ1-2, with 7 bases aligning to TRBD1. V dropped 6 bases and J dropped 4; count of bases not matched to a gene: 11. In germline, CDR1 is MNHEY, CDR2 SVGAGI. The length of the CDR3 is 15 residues.